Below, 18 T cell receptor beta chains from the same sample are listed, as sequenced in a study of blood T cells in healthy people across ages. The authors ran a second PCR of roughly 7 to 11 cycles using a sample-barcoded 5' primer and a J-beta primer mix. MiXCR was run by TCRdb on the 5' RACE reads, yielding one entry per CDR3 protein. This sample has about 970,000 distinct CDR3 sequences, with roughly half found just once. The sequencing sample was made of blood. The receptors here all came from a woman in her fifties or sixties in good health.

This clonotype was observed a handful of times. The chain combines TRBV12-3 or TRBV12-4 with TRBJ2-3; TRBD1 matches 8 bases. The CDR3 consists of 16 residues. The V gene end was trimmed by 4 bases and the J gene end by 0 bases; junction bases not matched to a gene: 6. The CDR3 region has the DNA TGTGCCAGCAGTTCAGGACAGGGCTATAGCACAGATACGCAGTATTTT. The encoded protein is CASSSGQGYSTDTQYF.

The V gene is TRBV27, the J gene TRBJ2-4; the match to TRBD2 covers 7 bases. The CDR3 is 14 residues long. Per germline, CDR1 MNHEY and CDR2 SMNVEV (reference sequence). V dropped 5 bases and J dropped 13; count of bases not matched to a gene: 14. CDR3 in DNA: TGTGCCAGCAGTCCCGGGACTACCCTCGAGAAGCAGTACTTC. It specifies CASSPGTTLEKQYF.

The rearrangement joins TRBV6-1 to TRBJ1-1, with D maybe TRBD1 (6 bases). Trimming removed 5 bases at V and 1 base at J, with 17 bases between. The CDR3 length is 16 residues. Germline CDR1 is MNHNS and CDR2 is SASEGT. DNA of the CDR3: TGTGCCAGCAGTTTCGGGGCAACAGGGCGGAACACTGAAGCTTTCTTT. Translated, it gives CASSFGATGRNTEAFF.

The CDR3 is CASSYSSGAHQPQHF. As DNA, the CDR3 is TGTGCCAGCAGTTACTCGAGCGGGGCTCATCAGCCCCAGCATTTT. V and J are TRBV6-6 and TRBJ1-5, with D maybe TRBD1 (5 bases). The CDR3 spans 15 residues. The germline gives CDR1 MNHNY, CDR2 SVGAGI (reference sequence). Trimming stripped 0 bases from V and 5 bases from J, with 11 bases between.

The CDR3 reads CASSETGTPYNEQFF. CDR3 sequence (DNA): TGTGCCAGCAGCGAAACCGGGACCCCCTACAATGAGCAGTTCTTC. This rearrangement joins TRBV7-2 to TRBJ2-1, with D perhaps matching TRBD1 or TRBD2 (5 bases each). The V end was cut by 5 bases, the J end by 2 bases, with 13 bases between. From germline, CDR1 is SGHTA and CDR2 FQGNSA. This CDR3 spans 15 amino acids.

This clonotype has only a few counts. The CDR3 DNA reads as TGTGCCAGCAGACTAGGAGCAAGGGCAGATACGCAGTATTTT. Translating gives CASRLGARADTQYF. This chain joins TRBV27 and TRBJ2-3, with TRBD2 as a possible D gene (5 bases). The CDR3 is 14 residues long. Germline lookup yields CDR1 MNHEY and CDR2 SMNVEV (reference sequence). Trimming shortened V by 6 bases and J by 4 bases, and 14 bases separated the two germline ends.

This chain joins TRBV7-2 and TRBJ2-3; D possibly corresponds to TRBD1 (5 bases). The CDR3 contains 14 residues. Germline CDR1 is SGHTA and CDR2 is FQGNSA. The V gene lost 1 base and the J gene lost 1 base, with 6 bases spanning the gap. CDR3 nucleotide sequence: TGTGCCAGCAGCTTAGAGACAGGCACAGATACGCAGTATTTT. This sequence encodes CASSLETGTDTQYF.

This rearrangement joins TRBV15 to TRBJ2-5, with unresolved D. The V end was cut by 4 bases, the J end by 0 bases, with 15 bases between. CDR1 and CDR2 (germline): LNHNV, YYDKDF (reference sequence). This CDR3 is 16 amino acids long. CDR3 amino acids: CATSKLQGLYQETQYF. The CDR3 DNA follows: TGTGCCACCAGCAAACTACAAGGATTGTACCAAGAGACCCAGTACTTC.

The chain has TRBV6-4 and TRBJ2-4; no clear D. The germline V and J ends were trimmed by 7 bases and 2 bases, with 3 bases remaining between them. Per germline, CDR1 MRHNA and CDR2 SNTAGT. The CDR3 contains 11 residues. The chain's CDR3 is CASIPKNIQYF. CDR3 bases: TGTGCCAGCATTCCCAAAAACATTCAGTACTTC.

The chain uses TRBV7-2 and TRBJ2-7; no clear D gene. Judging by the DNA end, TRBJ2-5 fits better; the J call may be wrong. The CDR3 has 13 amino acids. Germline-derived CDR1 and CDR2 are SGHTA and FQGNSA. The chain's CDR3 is CASSVLLLRTQYF. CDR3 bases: TGTGCCAGCAGCGTTTTACTCCTTAGGACCCAGTACTTC.

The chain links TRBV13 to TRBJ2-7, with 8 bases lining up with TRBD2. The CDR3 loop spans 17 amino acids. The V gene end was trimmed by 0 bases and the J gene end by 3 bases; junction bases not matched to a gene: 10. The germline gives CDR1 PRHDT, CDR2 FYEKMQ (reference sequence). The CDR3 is CASSLGGGVLLNYEQYF. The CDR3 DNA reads TGTGCCAGCAGCTTAGGCGGGGGGGTTCTCCTGAACTACGAGCAGTACTTC.

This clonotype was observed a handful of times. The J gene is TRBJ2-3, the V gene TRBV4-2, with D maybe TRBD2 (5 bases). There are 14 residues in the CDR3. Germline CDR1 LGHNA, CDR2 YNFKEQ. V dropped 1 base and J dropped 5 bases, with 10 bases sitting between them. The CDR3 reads CASSQARGLDTQYF. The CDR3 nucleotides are TGTGCCAGCAGCCAAGCCCGGGGTTTAGATACGCAGTATTTT.

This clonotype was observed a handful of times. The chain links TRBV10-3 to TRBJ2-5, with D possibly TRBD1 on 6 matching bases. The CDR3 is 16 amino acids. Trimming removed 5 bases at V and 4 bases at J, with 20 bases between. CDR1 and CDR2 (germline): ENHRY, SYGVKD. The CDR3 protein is CAISRPEGEPPETQYF. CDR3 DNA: TGTGCCATCAGTCGACCCGAGGGGGAACCCCCAGAGACCCAGTACTTC.

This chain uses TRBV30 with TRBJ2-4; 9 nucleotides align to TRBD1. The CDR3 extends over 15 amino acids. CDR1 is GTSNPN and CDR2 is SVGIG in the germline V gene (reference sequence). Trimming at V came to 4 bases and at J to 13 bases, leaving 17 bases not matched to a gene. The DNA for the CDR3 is TGTGCCTGGATCAGAGGGGACAGGGCCCCAAACCAGCAGTACTTC. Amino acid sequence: CAWIRGDRAPNQQYF.

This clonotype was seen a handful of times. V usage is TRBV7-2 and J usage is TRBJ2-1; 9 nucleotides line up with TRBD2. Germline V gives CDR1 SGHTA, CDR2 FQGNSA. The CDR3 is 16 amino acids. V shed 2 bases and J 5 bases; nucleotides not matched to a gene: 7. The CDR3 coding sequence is TGTGCCAGCAGCTTACTAGCGGGATATAACAACAATGAGCAGTTCTTC. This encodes CASSLLAGYNNNEQFF.

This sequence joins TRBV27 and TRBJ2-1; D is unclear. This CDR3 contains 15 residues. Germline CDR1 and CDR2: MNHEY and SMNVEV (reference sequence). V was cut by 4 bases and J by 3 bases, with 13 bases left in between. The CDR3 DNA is TGTGCCAGCAGTTCAAGCCAGCGCCTCTACAATGAGCAGTTCTTC. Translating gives CASSSSQRLYNEQFF.

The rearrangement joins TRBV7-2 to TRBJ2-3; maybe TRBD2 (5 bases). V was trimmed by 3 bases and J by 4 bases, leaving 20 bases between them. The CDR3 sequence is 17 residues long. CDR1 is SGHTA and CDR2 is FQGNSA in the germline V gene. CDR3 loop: CASSFKGVAFRSDTQYF. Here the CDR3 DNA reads TGTGCCAGCAGCTTCAAGGGAGTGGCCTTCCGGTCAGATACGCAGTATTTT.

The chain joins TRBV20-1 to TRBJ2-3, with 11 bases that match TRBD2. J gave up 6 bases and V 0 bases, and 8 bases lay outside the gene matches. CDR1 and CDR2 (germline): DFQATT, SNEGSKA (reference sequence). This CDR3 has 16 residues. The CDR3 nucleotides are TGCAGTGCTAGAGATCGAACTAGCGGGAGCATGGATACGCAGTATTTT. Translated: CSARDRTSGSMDTQYF.